This passage covers 2 T cell receptor beta chains from one sample sequenced in a study of blood T cell repertoires in COVID-19. Assay: immunoSEQ multiplex PCR; the TCRdb copy retains only in-frame clones and omits some. The sample lists roughly 450,000 clones, less than 95% occurring once. Sequencing used PBMCs or T cells enriched from blood (not recorded which). These receptors were taken from a man between 18 and 35 years old who had recovered from COVID-19.

This clone was seen once. The rearrangement joins TRBV5-3 to TRBJ2-7; D ambiguous. TRBV5-3 is annotated as an ORF whose role is uncertain. V dropped 0 bases and J dropped 0 bases, with 22 bases sitting between them. This CDR3 has 19 amino acids. CDR3 protein: CARSLGRQVYVPGSYEQYF. Here the CDR3 DNA reads TGTGCCAGAAGCTTGGGAAGGCAGGTATACGTCCCAGGCTCCTACGAGCAGTACTTC.

V usage is TRBV6-5 and J usage is TRBJ2-7; 8 bases agree with TRBD1. The V gene end was trimmed by 7 bases and the J gene end by 4 bases; junction bases not matched to a gene: 12. Germline assignment: CDR1 MNHEY and CDR2 SVGAGI. The CDR3 sequence is 15 residues long. The CDR3 nucleotides are TGTGCCAGCACCCAGGGGGCTCCCGGCCCTTACGAGCAGTACTTC. It encodes CASTQGAPGPYEQYF.